These T cell receptor beta chains were read from a single sample in a study of cytomegalovirus exposure and HLA in healthy donors. Some clones are missing from TCRdb's copy, which holds only in-frame ones; the method was immunoSEQ multiplex PCR. Of 100,000 to 150,000 clones listed, approximately 79% are singletons. The sample taken for sequencing was PBMCs. These TCRs come from a man aged 25 to 40 in good health and CMV-seronegative. CDR3s include the opening cysteine and the closing phenylalanine or tryptophan. Each record gives: J gene, clone size, D gene, V gene, CDR3 DNA, CDR3 protein. A D gene is named only where the DNA matches it firmly. The listing skips clone size in some rows; elsewhere it reads once, few, many or a size class.

J gene: TRBJ1-6; clone size: few; D gene: TRBD1; V gene: TRBV28; CDR3 DNA: TGTGCCAGCAGACAGGGGAATTCACCCCTCCACTTT; CDR3 protein: CASRQGNSPLHF
J gene: TRBJ2-7; clone size: -; D gene: TRBD1; V gene: TRBV28; CDR3 DNA: TGTGCCAGCAGTTTACCGGGACAGGGCGTTTTAAGCTCCTACGAGCAGTACTTC; CDR3 protein: CASSLPGQGVLSSYEQYF
J gene: TRBJ2-3; clone size: -; D gene: -; V gene: TRBV28; CDR3 DNA: TGTGCCAGCAGTTTGGGCCCGCAGTATTTT; CDR3 protein: CASSLGPQYF
J gene: TRBJ2-5; clone size: -; D gene: -; V gene: TRBV7-9; CDR3 DNA: TGTGCCAGCAGCTTAATGAACAGTAAAGAGACCCAGTACTTC; CDR3 protein: CASSLMNSKETQYF
J gene: TRBJ2-7; clone size: -; D gene: TRBD1; V gene: TRBV29-1; CDR3 DNA: TGCAGCGTTGGGACAGGGACCTACGAGCAGTACTTC; CDR3 protein: CSVGTGTYEQYF
J gene: TRBJ2-2; clone size: -; D gene: -; V gene: TRBV11-1; CDR3 DNA: TGTGCCAGCAGCTTCCAGGTTAACACCGGGGAGCTGTTTTTT; CDR3 protein: CASSFQVNTGELFF
J gene: TRBJ2-1; clone size: once; D gene: -; V gene: TRBV28; CDR3 DNA: TGTGCCAGCTGCGGACTGTACAATGAGCAGTTCTTC; CDR3 protein: CASCGLYNEQFF
J gene: TRBJ2-5; clone size: -; D gene: TRBD1; V gene: TRBV18; CDR3 DNA: TGTGCCAGCTCACCTTCGACAGGGGCGCTGGAGACCCAGTACTTC; CDR3 protein: CASSPSTGALETQYF
J gene: TRBJ2-3; clone size: -; D gene: TRBD1; V gene: TRBV6-1; CDR3 DNA: TGTGCCAGCAGTGAGACAGGGGGGGCGACAGATACGCAGTATTTT; CDR3 protein: CASSETGGATDTQYF
J gene: TRBJ1-4; clone size: -; D gene: -; V gene: TRBV19; CDR3 DNA: TGTGCCAGTAGTATAGCCCTGCTCGGGACTACCAAGGAAAAACTGTTTTTT; CDR3 protein: CASSIALLGTTKEKLFF
J gene: TRBJ1-5; clone size: -; D gene: -; V gene: TRBV6-5; CDR3 DNA: TGTGCCAGCAGCCCACAGGGACGCAATCAGCCCCAGCATTTT; CDR3 protein: CASSPQGRNQPQHF
J gene: TRBJ1-1; clone size: once; D gene: TRBD1; V gene: TRBV5-6; CDR3 DNA: TGTGCCAGCAGCCACTCGGGGGGGGGACAGGGTACTGAAGCTTTCTTT; CDR3 protein: CASSHSGGGQGTEAFF
J gene: TRBJ1-2; clone size: -; D gene: -; V gene: TRBV5-1; CDR3 DNA: TGCGCCAGCAGCTTGACAGGAGACTATGGCTACACCTTC; CDR3 protein: CASSLTGDYGYTF
J gene: TRBJ2-7; clone size: once; D gene: -; V gene: TRBV5-1; CDR3 DNA: TGCGCCAGCAGCTTGTACAGGGTCTCCTCCGAGCAGTACTTC; CDR3 protein: CASSLYRVSSEQYF
J gene: TRBJ2-5; clone size: -; D gene: -; V gene: TRBV10-3; CDR3 DNA: TGTGCCATCAGTGTATACAGGGACCAAGAGACCCAGTACTTC; CDR3 protein: CAISVYRDQETQYF
J gene: TRBJ2-7; clone size: -; D gene: -; V gene: TRBV5-6; CDR3 DNA: TGTGCCAGCAGCCCTACGGGAATGGCTTGGACGGACGAGCAGTACTTC; CDR3 protein: CASSPTGMAWTDEQYF
J gene: TRBJ1-4; clone size: -; D gene: TRBD1; V gene: TRBV19; CDR3 DNA: TGTGCCGCATCTTGGACAGGCGCCTCCGAAAAACTGTTTTTT; CDR3 protein: CAASWTGASEKLFF
J gene: TRBJ1-1; clone size: few; D gene: -; V gene: TRBV15; CDR3 DNA: TGTGCCACCAGCAGAGATCCACACAGGGAAGCTGAAGCTTTCTTT; CDR3 protein: CATSRDPHREAEAFF
J gene: TRBJ2-7; clone size: -; D gene: TRBD1; V gene: TRBV19; CDR3 DNA: TGTGCCAGTCGACAGGGTTACGAGCAGTACTTC; CDR3 protein: CASRQGYEQYF
J gene: TRBJ1-3; clone size: -; D gene: -; V gene: TRBV5-1; CDR3 DNA: TGCGCCAGCAGCCTCCGGACTGTTAGCTCTGGAAACACCATATATTTT; CDR3 protein: CASSLRTVSSGNTIYF
J gene: TRBJ1-2; clone size: -; D gene: TRBD1; V gene: TRBV4-3; CDR3 DNA: TGCGCCAGCAGCCAAGATGTAGGGGGCAAACTCTATGGCTACACCTTC; CDR3 protein: CASSQDVGGKLYGYTF
J gene: TRBJ2-7; clone size: -; D gene: -; V gene: TRBV7-2; CDR3 DNA: TGTGCCAGCAGCTTAGTTGTGGGGGCCTTAGGGTACGAGCAGTACTTC; CDR3 protein: CASSLVVGALGYEQYF
J gene: TRBJ2-7; clone size: -; D gene: TRBD1; V gene: TRBV28; CDR3 DNA: TGTGCCAGCAGCAGACAGGGGTACTCCTACGAGCAGTACTTC; CDR3 protein: CASSRQGYSYEQYF
J gene: TRBJ1-2; clone size: -; D gene: TRBD1; V gene: TRBV6-6; CDR3 DNA: TGTGCCAGCAGCTCTACAGGGGGTAATAACTATGGCTACACCTTC; CDR3 protein: CASSSTGGNNYGYTF
J gene: TRBJ1-1; clone size: -; D gene: TRBD1; V gene: TRBV7-9; CDR3 DNA: TGTGCCAGCAGCTTGTTGCCGGGACAGGGGTTGGACACTGAAGCTTTCTTT; CDR3 protein: CASSLLPGQGLDTEAFF
J gene: TRBJ2-3; clone size: -; D gene: TRBD2; V gene: TRBV6-1; CDR3 DNA: TGTGCCAGCAGTCGCCGGACTAGGAGTGGAGATACGCAGTATTTT; CDR3 protein: CASSRRTRSGDTQYF
J gene: TRBJ1-5; clone size: -; D gene: -; V gene: TRBV5-1; CDR3 DNA: TGCGCCAGCAGCTTGTCTCCTATCGAGGGTCAGCCCCAGCATTTT; CDR3 protein: CASSLSPIEGQPQHF
J gene: TRBJ2-5; clone size: -; D gene: -; V gene: TRBV13; CDR3 DNA: TGTGCCAGCAGCTTTAACAGGGAAGAGACCCAGTACTTC; CDR3 protein: CASSFNREETQYF
J gene: TRBJ1-1; clone size: -; D gene: TRBD1; V gene: TRBV30; CDR3 DNA: TGTGCCTGGCCTCACCCTCCGGGACAGGGTTTTAACACTGAAGCTTTCTTT; CDR3 protein: CAWPHPPGQGFNTEAFF
J gene: TRBJ2-7; clone size: -; D gene: -; V gene: TRBV6-1; CDR3 DNA: TGTGCCAGCAGCGTTGTTTACTACGAGCAGTACTTC; CDR3 protein: CASSVVYYEQYF
J gene: TRBJ2-3; clone size: few; D gene: -; V gene: TRBV5-1; CDR3 DNA: TGCGCCAGCAGCTCCCGGACACCTAGCACAGATACGCAGTATTTT; CDR3 protein: CASSSRTPSTDTQYF
J gene: TRBJ2-2; clone size: -; D gene: TRBD1; V gene: TRBV7-9; CDR3 DNA: TGTGCCAGCAGCACTAGACAGGGTGGTCCCGGGGAGCTGTTTTTT; CDR3 protein: CASSTRQGGPGELFF
J gene: TRBJ2-2; clone size: few; D gene: -; V gene: TRBV9; CDR3 DNA: TGTGCCAGCAGCGGCCGGGGAGGAATCATTGGCACCGGGGAGCTGTTTTTT; CDR3 protein: CASSGRGGIIGTGELFF
J gene: TRBJ2-2; clone size: -; D gene: TRBD2; V gene: TRBV11-2; CDR3 DNA: TGTGCCAGCAGCTTAGTCCTAGCGGCGAACACCGGGGAGCTGTTTTTT; CDR3 protein: CASSLVLAANTGELFF
J gene: TRBJ2-2; clone size: -; D gene: TRBD1; V gene: TRBV2; CDR3 DNA: TGTGCCAGCAGTCCGACAGGGCCCGGGGAGCTGTTTTTT; CDR3 protein: CASSPTGPGELFF
J gene: TRBJ2-1; clone size: -; D gene: TRBD2; V gene: TRBV7-3; CDR3 DNA: TGTGCCAGCAGCTCCCGACTCCTAGCGGGGTACAATGAGCAGTTCTTC; CDR3 protein: CASSSRLLAGYNEQFF
J gene: TRBJ1-1; clone size: -; D gene: -; V gene: TRBV7-5; CDR3 DNA: TGTGCCAGAAGCTCCCAGACAGGGGCCATGAACACTGAAGCTTTCTTT; CDR3 protein: CARSSQTGAMNTEAFF